These T cell receptor beta chains were read from a single sample in a study of cytomegalovirus exposure and HLA in healthy donors. The method was immunoSEQ multiplex PCR; TCRdb's version includes in-frame clones alone and lacks a portion of them. The repertoire holds under 70,000 clones, around 86% seen once, with 2% in the top ten. The sample comprised PBMCs. The receptors were gathered from a woman aged 25 to 45 in good health and CMV-seronegative. CDR3s include the opening cysteine and the closing phenylalanine or tryptophan. The order of the fields is V gene, clone size, J gene, D gene, CDR3 DNA, CDR3 protein. The D gene is left open where the match is weak. Rows may omit the clone size; those that give it use once, few, many or a size class.

V: TRBV6-6; size: NA; J: TRBJ2-2; D: TRBD2; DNA: TGTGCCAGCAGCCGGGAGGCCACCGGGGAGCTGTTTTTT; CDR3: CASSREATGELFF
V: TRBV7-9; size: NA; J: TRBJ2-1; D: TRBD2; DNA: TGTGCCATCCTCCTCCGTTTGACTAGCGGGAGCTCCTACAATGAGCAGTTCTTC; CDR3: CAILLRLTSGSSYNEQFF
V: TRBV29-1; size: NA; J: TRBJ2-7; D: TRBD2; DNA: TGCAGCGTTGATACTAGCGGGAGAAACAACGAGCAGTACTTC; CDR3: CSVDTSGRNNEQYF
V: TRBV4-1; size: few; J: TRBJ1-5; D: TRBD1; DNA: TGCGCCAGCAGCCAAGATGGGACAGGGACTCAGCCCCAGCATTTT; CDR3: CASSQDGTGTQPQHF
V: TRBV7-8; size: NA; J: TRBJ2-1; D: NA; DNA: TGTGCCAGCAGCTTAATCGACAGGTACAATGAGCAGTTCTTC; CDR3: CASSLIDRYNEQFF
V: TRBV23-1; size: NA; J: TRBJ2-4; D: NA; DNA: TGCGCCAGCAGTCAATCGATGGGCAGCAAAAACATTCAGTACTTC; CDR3: CASSQSMGSKNIQYF
V: TRBV2; size: few; J: TRBJ1-3; D: NA; DNA: TGTGCCAGCCCTAATGAGGAACAGGGAACTGGAAACACCATATATTTT; CDR3: CASPNEEQGTGNTIYF
V: TRBV29-1; size: NA; J: TRBJ2-3; D: TRBD2; DNA: TGCAGCTTTACAGGCGCGTATGGCGGGAGGGCCGGTGCAGATACGCAGTATTTT; CDR3: CSFTGAYGGRAGADTQYF
V: TRBV6-5; size: NA; J: TRBJ2-7; D: NA; DNA: TGTGCCAGCAGACCCAGGGCCTACGAGCAGTACTTC; CDR3: CASRPRAYEQYF
V: TRBV18; size: NA; J: TRBJ2-7; D: TRBD2; DNA: TGTGCCAGCTCACCAAACGCAGGGAGGGACTACGAGCAGTACTTC; CDR3: CASSPNAGRDYEQYF
V: TRBV4-1; size: NA; J: TRBJ2-2; D: TRBD2; DNA: TGCGCCAGCAGCCCCAGCGGGAGTTACGGCGGGGAGCTGTTTTTT; CDR3: CASSPSGSYGGELFF
V: TRBV5-6; size: NA; J: TRBJ1-2; D: NA; DNA: TGTGCCAGCAGCTTGGCCCAGTCCATATACACCTTC; CDR3: CASSLAQSIYTF
V: TRBV7-2; size: NA; J: TRBJ2-2; D: TRBD2; DNA: TGTGCCAGCAGCACGGCTAGCGGCGCGAACACCGGGGAGCTGTTTTTT; CDR3: CASSTASGANTGELFF
V: TRBV6-4; size: NA; J: TRBJ2-1; D: NA; DNA: TGTGCCAGCAGGAAGACTAGTCGGGTAGGTGAGCAGTTCTTC; CDR3: CASRKTSRVGEQFF
V: TRBV9; size: once; J: TRBJ2-2; D: TRBD2; DNA: TGTGCCAGCAGCGTACTAGCGGATAATCCCACCGGGGAGCTGTTTTTT; CDR3: CASSVLADNPTGELFF
V: TRBV5-1; size: NA; J: TRBJ2-3; D: TRBD1; DNA: TGCGCCAGCAGCTTGGCGCCGACAGGGGCGATGGGCACAGATACGCAGTATTTT; CDR3: CASSLAPTGAMGTDTQYF
V: TRBV28; size: NA; J: TRBJ1-2; D: NA; DNA: TGTGCCAGCAGTTGGGGGGACCCGGCCCACTATGGCTACACCTTC; CDR3: CASSWGDPAHYGYTF
V: TRBV28; size: NA; J: TRBJ2-7; D: NA; DNA: TGTGCCAGCACCTGGGCAGGCTCGACGATCGAGCAGTACTTC; CDR3: CASTWAGSTIEQYF
V: TRBV11-2; size: NA; J: TRBJ2-2; D: TRBD2; DNA: TGTGCCAGCAGCCGCCGTAACGGGAGGGACACCGGGGAGCTGTTTTTT; CDR3: CASSRRNGRDTGELFF
V: TRBV6-5; size: NA; J: TRBJ1-2; D: NA; DNA: TGTGCCAGCACGGGGGGGAGTGATGGCTACACCTTC; CDR3: CASTGGSDGYTF
V: TRBV7-9; size: NA; J: TRBJ1-1; D: NA; DNA: TGTGCCAGCAGCTTAGATCCCGGGGTGAACACTGAAGCTTTCTTT; CDR3: CASSLDPGVNTEAFF
V: TRBV6-6; size: once; J: TRBJ1-2; D: NA; DNA: TGTGCCAGCAGACCCGGACAGAGGATTAACTATGGCTACACCTTC; CDR3: CASRPGQRINYGYTF
V: TRBV18; size: NA; J: TRBJ2-3; D: TRBD2; DNA: TGTGCCAGCTCCCGGGGGGGAGAAGATACGCAGTATTTT; CDR3: CASSRGGEDTQYF
V: TRBV7-9; size: NA; J: TRBJ2-3; D: NA; DNA: TGTGCCAGCAGCCAGCCGACGGGTCGCACAGATACGCAGTATTTT; CDR3: CASSQPTGRTDTQYF
V: TRBV19; size: NA; J: TRBJ2-5; D: TRBD1; DNA: TGTGCCAGTAGTCCCGGGACAGCCCTCAACCAAGAGACCCAGTACTTC; CDR3: CASSPGTALNQETQYF
V: TRBV6-1; size: NA; J: TRBJ2-3; D: TRBD1; DNA: TGTGCCAGCACCAGAGGACAGGGGACAGATACGCAGTATTTT; CDR3: CASTRGQGTDTQYF
V: TRBV13; size: NA; J: TRBJ2-7; D: NA; DNA: TGTGCCAGCAGCGCGGGGGGACAGGGCTCCTACGAGCAGTACTTC; CDR3: CASSAGGQGSYEQYF
V: TRBV5-4; size: few; J: TRBJ1-1; D: NA; DNA: TGTGCCAGCAGCTTGGTGGGCCGGATGAACACTGAAGCTTTCTTT; CDR3: CASSLVGRMNTEAFF
V: TRBV11-3; size: NA; J: TRBJ2-7; D: TRBD2; DNA: TGTGCCAGCAGCGGCAGGACTAGCGGGAGACTCGAGCAGTACTTC; CDR3: CASSGRTSGRLEQYF
V: TRBV15; size: NA; J: TRBJ2-5; D: TRBD2; DNA: TGTGCCACCAGCAGACCTCTAGCGGGTCAAGAGACCCAGTACTTC; CDR3: CATSRPLAGQETQYF
V: TRBV5-8; size: NA; J: TRBJ1-5; D: NA; DNA: TGTGCCAGCAGCTTGGATGGGGCCGTACGGCAGCCCCAGCATTTT; CDR3: CASSLDGAVRQPQHF
V: TRBV4-2; size: NA; J: TRBJ2-3; D: TRBD1; DNA: TGTGCCAGCAGCCAAGAAGACAGGGATGTAGATACGCAGTATTTT; CDR3: CASSQEDRDVDTQYF
V: TRBV11-3; size: NA; J: TRBJ1-5; D: NA; DNA: TGTGCCAGCAGCTTAGAGGGTGACAGGAGTAATCAGCCCCAGCATTTT; CDR3: CASSLEGDRSNQPQHF
V: TRBV7-2; size: NA; J: TRBJ2-7; D: TRBD1; DNA: TGTGCCAGCAGCCTGGGACAGGGTACCTACGAGCAGTACTTC; CDR3: CASSLGQGTYEQYF
V: TRBV4-2; size: NA; J: TRBJ1-2; D: NA; DNA: TGTGCCAGCAGCCAAGAAGGGGCAGACCCCTCTCCCGTCTATGGCTACACCTTC; CDR3: CASSQEGADPSPVYGYTF
V: TRBV6-1; size: NA; J: TRBJ2-5; D: NA; DNA: TGTGCCAGCAGTATTATCAGACAGACCCAAGAGACCCAGTACTTC; CDR3: CASSIIRQTQETQYF
V: TRBV19; size: NA; J: TRBJ2-7; D: TRBD1; DNA: TGTGCCAGTAGTATAGGGACAGGGTACTACGAGCAGTACTTC; CDR3: CASSIGTGYYEQYF
V: TRBV11-2; size: NA; J: TRBJ1-2; D: NA; DNA: TGTGCCAGCAGCCGAATAAGGAGCCGCCCAAACTATGGCTACACCTTC; CDR3: CASSRIRSRPNYGYTF
V: TRBV25-1; size: NA; J: TRBJ2-7; D: NA; DNA: TGTGCCAGCAGTGACAGTGCCTCCTACGAGCAGTACTTC; CDR3: CASSDSASYEQYF
V: TRBV7-3; size: once; J: TRBJ2-1; D: NA; DNA: TGTGCCAGCAGCTTAACGGCAGGCCCCCTGTCCTACAATGAGCAGTTCTTC; CDR3: CASSLTAGPLSYNEQFF
V: TRBV19; size: once; J: TRBJ2-7; D: NA; DNA: TGTGCCAGTAGTGTCGGCGGTTCCTACGAGCAGTACTTC; CDR3: CASSVGGSYEQYF
V: TRBV18; size: NA; J: TRBJ1-2; D: NA; DNA: TGTGCCAGCTCACCGGACACCATTTATGGCTACACCTTC; CDR3: CASSPDTIYGYTF
V: TRBV11-2; size: NA; J: TRBJ2-7; D: NA; DNA: TGTGCCAGCAGCCAAGAATCGATCGGCTCCTACGAGCAGTACTTC; CDR3: CASSQESIGSYEQYF
V: TRBV9; size: NA; J: TRBJ2-4; D: TRBD2; DNA: TGTGCCAGCAGCGCCAGTCTCGGGACTAGCGGGAGGGCCGAAGACATTCAGTACTTC; CDR3: CASSASLGTSGRAEDIQYF
V: TRBV5-1; size: NA; J: TRBJ1-1; D: TRBD1; DNA: TGCGCCAGCAGCACCGGACAGGGCACTGAAGCTTTCTTT; CDR3: CASSTGQGTEAFF
V: TRBV30; size: NA; J: TRBJ2-7; D: NA; DNA: TGTGCCTGGAATAGCGAGTCTAGCTCCTACGAGCAGTACTTC; CDR3: CAWNSESSSYEQYF
V: TRBV29-1; size: NA; J: TRBJ2-7; D: TRBD1; DNA: TGCAGCGTTACCGGGACAGGGGCCCTCGACGAGCAGTACTTC; CDR3: CSVTGTGALDEQYF
V: TRBV7-2; size: NA; J: TRBJ2-7; D: TRBD2; DNA: TGTGCCAGCAGCGTGACTAGCGGGAGTTCCTACGAGCAGTACTTC; CDR3: CASSVTSGSSYEQYF
V: TRBV7-3; size: NA; J: TRBJ2-2; D: NA; DNA: TGTGCCAGCAGCTTAGTACGCACCGGGAAGCTGTTTTTT; CDR3: CASSLVRTGKLFF